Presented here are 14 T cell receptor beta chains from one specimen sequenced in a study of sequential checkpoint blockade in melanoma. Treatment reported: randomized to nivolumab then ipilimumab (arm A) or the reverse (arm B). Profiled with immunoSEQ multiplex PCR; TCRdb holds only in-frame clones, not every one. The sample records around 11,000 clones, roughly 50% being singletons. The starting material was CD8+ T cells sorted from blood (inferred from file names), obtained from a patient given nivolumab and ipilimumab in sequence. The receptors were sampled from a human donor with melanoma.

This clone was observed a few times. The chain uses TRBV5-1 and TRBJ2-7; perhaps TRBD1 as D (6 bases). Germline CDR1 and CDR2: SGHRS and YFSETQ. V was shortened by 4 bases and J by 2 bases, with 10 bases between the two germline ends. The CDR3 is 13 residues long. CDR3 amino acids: CASSQGQTYEQYF. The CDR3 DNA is TGCGCCAGCAGCCAAGGACAGACCTACGAGCAGTACTTC.

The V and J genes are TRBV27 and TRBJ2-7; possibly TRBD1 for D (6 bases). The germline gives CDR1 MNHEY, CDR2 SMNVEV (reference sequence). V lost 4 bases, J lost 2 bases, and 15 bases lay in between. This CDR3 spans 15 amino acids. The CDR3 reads CASSYALKGAYEQYF. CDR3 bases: TGTGCCAGCAGTTACGCGTTGAAGGGGGCCTACGAGCAGTACTTC.

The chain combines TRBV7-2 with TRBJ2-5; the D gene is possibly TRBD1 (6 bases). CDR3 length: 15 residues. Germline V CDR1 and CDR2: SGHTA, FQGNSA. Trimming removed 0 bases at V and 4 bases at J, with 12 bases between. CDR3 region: CASSLARRDIETQYF. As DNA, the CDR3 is TGTGCCAGCAGCTTAGCAAGACGGGACATAGAGACCCAGTACTTC.

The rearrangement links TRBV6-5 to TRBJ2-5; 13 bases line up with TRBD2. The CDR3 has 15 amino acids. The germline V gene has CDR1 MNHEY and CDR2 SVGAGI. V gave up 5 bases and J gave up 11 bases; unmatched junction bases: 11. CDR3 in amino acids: CASSSGLAGEREQYF. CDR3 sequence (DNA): TGTGCCAGCAGTAGCGGACTAGCGGGAGAGAGGGAGCAGTACTTC.

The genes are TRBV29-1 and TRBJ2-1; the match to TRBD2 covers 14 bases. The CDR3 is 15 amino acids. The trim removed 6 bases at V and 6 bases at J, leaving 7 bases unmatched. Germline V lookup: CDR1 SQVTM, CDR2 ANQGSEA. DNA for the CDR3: TGCAGCGTCCTCCTAGGGACTAGCGGGAGCAATGAGCAGTTCTTC. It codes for CSVLLGTSGSNEQFF.

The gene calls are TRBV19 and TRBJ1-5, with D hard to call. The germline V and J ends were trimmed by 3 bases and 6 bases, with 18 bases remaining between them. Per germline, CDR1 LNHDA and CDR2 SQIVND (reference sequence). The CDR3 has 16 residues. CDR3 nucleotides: TGTGCCAGTAGTATTTCCGACCAACCGCGCGGTCAGCCCCAGCATTTT. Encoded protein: CASSISDQPRGQPQHF.

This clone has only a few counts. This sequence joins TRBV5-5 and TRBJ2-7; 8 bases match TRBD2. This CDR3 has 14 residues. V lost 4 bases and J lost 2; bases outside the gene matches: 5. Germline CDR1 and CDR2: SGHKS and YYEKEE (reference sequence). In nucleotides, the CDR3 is TGTGCCAGCAGCATACAGCGGGGGCCCTACGAGCAGTACTTC. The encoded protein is CASSIQRGPYEQYF.

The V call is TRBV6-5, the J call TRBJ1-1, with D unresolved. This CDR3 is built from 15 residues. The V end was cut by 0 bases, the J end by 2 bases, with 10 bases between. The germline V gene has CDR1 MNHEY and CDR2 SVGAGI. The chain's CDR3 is CASSYSFGGNTEAFF. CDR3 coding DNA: TGTGCCAGCAGTTACTCCTTTGGAGGCAACACTGAAGCTTTCTTT.

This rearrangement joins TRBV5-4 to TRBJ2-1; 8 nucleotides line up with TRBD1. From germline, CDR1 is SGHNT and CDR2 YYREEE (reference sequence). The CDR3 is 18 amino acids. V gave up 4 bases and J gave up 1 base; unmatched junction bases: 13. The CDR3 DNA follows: TGTGCCAGCAGCCAACCTCAGAAGTGGACAGGGTCCTACAATGAGCAGTTCTTC. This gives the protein CASSQPQKWTGSYNEQFF.

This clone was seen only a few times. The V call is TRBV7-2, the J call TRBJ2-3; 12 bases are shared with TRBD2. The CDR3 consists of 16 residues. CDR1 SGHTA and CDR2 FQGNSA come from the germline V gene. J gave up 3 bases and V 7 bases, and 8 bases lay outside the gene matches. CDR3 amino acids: CASTSLLAGGTDTQYF. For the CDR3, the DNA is TGTGCCAGCACCTCCCTTCTAGCGGGGGGGACAGATACGCAGTATTTT. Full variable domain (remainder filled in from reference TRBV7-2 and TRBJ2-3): GAGVSQSPSNKVTEKGKDVELRCDPISGHTALYWYRQSLGQGLEFLIYFQGNSAPDKSGLPSDRFSAERTGGSVSTLTIQRTQQEDSAVYLCASTSLLAGGTDTQYFGPGTRLTVL.

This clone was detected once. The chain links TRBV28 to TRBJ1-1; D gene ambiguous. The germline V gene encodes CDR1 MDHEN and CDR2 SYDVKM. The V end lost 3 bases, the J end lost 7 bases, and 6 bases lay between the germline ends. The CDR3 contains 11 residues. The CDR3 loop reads CASSFPGEAFF. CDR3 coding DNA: TGTGCCAGCAGTTTCCCCGGTGAAGCTTTCTTT.

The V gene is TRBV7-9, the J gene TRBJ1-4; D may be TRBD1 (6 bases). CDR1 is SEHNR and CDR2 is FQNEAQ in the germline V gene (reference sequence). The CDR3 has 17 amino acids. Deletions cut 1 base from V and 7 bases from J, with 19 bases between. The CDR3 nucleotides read TGTGCCAGCAGCTTAGGATGGACAGTGCTAGATGGTGAAAAACTGTTTTTT. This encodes CASSLGWTVLDGEKLFF.

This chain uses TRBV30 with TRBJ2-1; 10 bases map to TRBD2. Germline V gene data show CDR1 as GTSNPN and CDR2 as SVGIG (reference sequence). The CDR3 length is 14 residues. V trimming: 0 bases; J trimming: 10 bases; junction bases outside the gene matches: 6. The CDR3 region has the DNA TGTGCCTGGAGTGTCGCTAGCGGGAGAGACGAGCAGTTCTTC. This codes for CAWSVASGRDEQFF.

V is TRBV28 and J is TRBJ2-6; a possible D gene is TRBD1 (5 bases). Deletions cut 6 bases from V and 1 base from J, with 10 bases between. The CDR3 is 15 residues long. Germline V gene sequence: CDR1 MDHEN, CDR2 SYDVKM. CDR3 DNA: TGTGCCAGCAGAGACTCAGGGTCTGGGGCCAACGTCCTGACTTTC. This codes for CASRDSGSGANVLTF. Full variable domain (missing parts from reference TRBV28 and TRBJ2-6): DVKVTQSSRYLVKRTGEKVFLECVQDMDHENMFWYRQDPGLGLRLIYFSYDVKMKEKGDIPEGYSVSREKKERFSLILESASTNQTSMYLCASRDSGSGANVLTFGAGSRLTVL.